Presented here are 30 T cell receptor beta chains from one specimen sequenced in a study of CD8 T cells in ankylosing spondylitis. TCRdb re-called the 5' RACE reads with MiXCR, one entry per CDR3 protein. The table shows more than 150,000 distinct CDR3 sequences, with 10% to 15% occurring only once. Sequencing was performed on blood, either unsorted or a sorted T cell fraction (not recorded which). These receptors all stem from a female donor with ankylosing spondylitis or in good health (not recorded which).

A few counts support this clonotype. The V and J genes are TRBV20-1 and TRBJ2-2; possible D gene TRBD1, 5 bases. This CDR3 contains 11 residues. Germline V gives CDR1 DFQATT, CDR2 SNEGSKA (reference sequence). Trimming took 6 bases from V and 8 from J, leaving 10 bases between them. CDR3 in DNA: TGCAGTGCCCAAAGGGGAGGGGAGCTGTTTTTT. It is translated as CSAQRGGELFF.

This clonotype was detected only a few times. This chain uses TRBV7-9 with TRBJ2-1; TRBD2 agrees at 7 bases. The V segment lost 7 bases and the J segment 3 bases; nucleotides outside the gene matches: 12. The germline V gene has CDR1 SEHNR and CDR2 FQNEAQ (reference sequence). The CDR3 spans 16 residues. The CDR3 DNA is TGTGCCAGCACAATCGGGAGGAGCGGAATCTACAATGAGCAGTTCTTC. Translating it yields CASTIGRSGIYNEQFF.

This clonotype was recorded many times. The rearrangement links TRBV5-1 to TRBJ1-5; tentatively, D is TRBD1 (5 bases). Trimming removed 1 base at V and 1 base at J, with 9 bases between. This CDR3 region has 15 residues. CDR1 and CDR2 (germline): SGHRS, YFSETQ. The CDR3 bases are TGCGCCAGCAGCTTGAGTCCAGGGAGCAATCAGCCCCAGCATTTT. As protein: CASSLSPGSNQPQHF.

This clonotype was seen repeatedly, ten times or more. The chain is built from TRBV20-1 and TRBJ2-1; D may correspond to TRBD1 or TRBD2 (7 bases each). V dropped 3 bases and J dropped 2 bases, with 20 bases sitting between them. The CDR3 totals 17 residues. Germline CDR1 and CDR2: DFQATT and SNEGSKA (reference sequence). The CDR3 DNA follows: TGCAGTGCTAGTGCCTCCAGGGGGGGGGTAACCTACAATGAGCAGTTCTTC. Translating it yields CSASASRGGVTYNEQFF.

The V gene is TRBV7-2, the J gene TRBJ2-7, with D perhaps TRBD2 (6 bases). The CDR3 spans 16 residues. Germline V gene lookup returns CDR1 SGHTA and CDR2 FQGNSA. V lost 5 bases and J 0 bases, leaving 17 bases between the germline ends. This chain's CDR3 is CASSPNRGMNSYEQYF. Written as DNA, the CDR3 is TGTGCCAGCAGCCCGAACCGGGGGATGAACTCCTACGAGCAGTACTTC.

The sample holds many counts of this clonotype. The rearrangement links TRBV11-2 to TRBJ2-7, with D perhaps matching TRBD2 (6 bases). From germline, CDR1 is SGHAT and CDR2 FQNNGV. V lost 6 bases and J lost 3, with 27 bases in between. The CDR3 is 18 residues long. The CDR3 DNA is TGTGCCAGCAGTCGTCAAAGGGGACTTTCAAGCCCAATCTACGAGCAGTACTTC. This sequence encodes CASSRQRGLSSPIYEQYF.

This clonotype has at least ten counts. The chain recombines TRBV28 with TRBJ2-7; a possible D gene is TRBD1 (6 bases). Trimming removed 5 bases at V and 3 bases at J, with 14 bases between. The CDR3 has 14 residues. CDR1 MDHEN and CDR2 SYDVKM come from the germline V gene. The CDR3 loop is CASSPESDSYEQYF. CDR3 sequence (DNA): TGTGCCAGCAGTCCCGAATCGGACAGCTACGAGCAGTACTTC.

On this clonotype: This could be a read error, since a much larger clone is one nucleotide away. The chain is built from TRBV5-6 and TRBJ2-2; possibly TRBD2 for D (5 bases). Germline V gives CDR1 SGHDT, CDR2 YYEEEE. The CDR3 is 14 amino acids. CDR3 amino acids: CASSLVRNTGELSF. The CDR3 bases are TGTGCCAGCAGCTTGGTCCGTAACACCGGGGAGCTGTCTTTT.

The rearrangement uses TRBV3-1 and TRBJ1-1; TRBD1 matches at 10 bases. The CDR3 totals 16 residues. In germline, CDR1 is LGHDT, CDR2 YNNKEL (reference sequence). V trimming: 4 bases; J trimming: 4 bases; junction bases outside the gene matches: 9. The CDR3 region has the DNA TGTGCCAGCAGCCCCAGGACAGGGGGGGGTACCACTGAAGCTTTCTTT. Translation: CASSPRTGGGTTEAFF.

This clonotype was recorded at least ten times. The V call is TRBV12-3 or TRBV12-4, the J call TRBJ1-2, with D possibly matching TRBD1 (5 bases). Trimming pared 3 bases from V and 7 bases from J, leaving 18 bases between. This CDR3 is built from 15 residues. The CDR3 region is CASSFPIQGPGGYTF. DNA of the CDR3: TGTGCCAGCAGTTTCCCTATTCAGGGTCCTGGTGGCTACACCTTC.

For this clonotype: A much larger clone lies a single base off, so this may be a read error. V usage is TRBV18 and J usage is TRBJ1-1; D is perhaps TRBD1 (5 bases). This CDR3 is 17 amino acids long. CDR1 and CDR2 (germline): KGHSH, LQKENI. CDR3 residues: CASSPPNRPQGSTEALF. The CDR3 nucleotides read TGTGCCAGCTCACCACCGAATCGGCCTCAGGGAAGCACTGAAGCTCTCTTT. Looking up the rest from reference TRBV18 and TRBJ1-1 gives the full variable domain: NAGVMQNPRHLVRRRGQEARLRCSPMKGHSHVYWYRQLPEEGLKFMVYLQKENIIDESGMPKERFSAEFPKEGPSILRIQQVVRGDSAAYFCASSPPNRPQGSTEALFGQGTRLTVV.

This clonotype was counted many times. The junction shows a germline mismatch at one end, possibly a read error. The CDR3 DNA reads as TGTGCCAGCAGTTTGGCTAGCGTAGAGCCGGGGAACTTC. This translates into CASSLASVEPGNF. This chain uses TRBV28 with TRBJ2-7; the D gene is possibly TRBD2 (6 bases). The germline V gene encodes CDR1 MDHEN and CDR2 SYDVKM. The CDR3 has 13 residues.

This clonotype appeared many times. This chain links TRBV4-3 with TRBJ2-2; TRBD2 agrees at 13 bases. There are 17 residues in the CDR3. Germline V gives CDR1 LGHNA, CDR2 YSLEER. Trimming removed 4 bases from V and 7 bases from J; junction bases left unmatched: 9. The CDR3 loop reads CASSRGTSGTLGGELFF. For the CDR3, the DNA is TGCGCCAGCAGCCGAGGGACTAGCGGGACCTTAGGCGGGGAGCTGTTTTTT.

This clonotype has only a few counts. The chain is built from TRBV10-3 and TRBJ2-2; no definite D call. The CDR3 sequence is 14 residues long. The V end lost 2 bases, the J end lost 0 bases, and 4 bases lay between the germline ends. From germline, CDR1 is ENHRY and CDR2 SYGVKD. The CDR3 is CAISENANTGELFF. The CDR3 region has the DNA TGTGCCATCAGTGAGAATGCGAACACCGGGGAGCTGTTTTTT.

This clonotype came up many times. The V and J genes are TRBV5-1 and TRBJ1-1, with no clear D. Germline V gene data show CDR1 as SGHRS and CDR2 as YFSETQ. The CDR3 is 13 residues long. The V end was cut by 4 bases, the J end by 2 bases, with 9 bases between. In nucleotides, the CDR3 is TGCGCCAGCAGCCCCCTTACAAACACTGAAGCTTTCTTT. This codes for CASSPLTNTEAFF.

The V call is TRBV19, the J call TRBJ2-1; 9 nucleotides match TRBD2. The CDR3 has 17 residues. Germline V gives CDR1 LNHDA, CDR2 SQIVND (reference sequence). V gave up 1 base and J gave up 5 bases; unmatched junction bases: 9. The CDR3 spells CASSIGVGGRANNEQFF. The CDR3 nucleotides are TGTGCCAGTAGTATAGGTGTGGGCGGGAGGGCCAACAATGAGCAGTTCTTC. The full variable domain, rest sourced from reference TRBV19 and TRBJ2-1, is DGGITQSPKYLFRKEGQNVTLSCEQNLNHDAMYWYRQDPGQGLRLIYYSQIVNDFQKGDIAEGYSVSREKKESFPLTVTSAQKNPTAFYLCASSIGVGGRANNEQFFGPGTRLTVL.

The chain combines TRBV7-9 with TRBJ2-7; D call uncertain. There are 12 residues in the CDR3. Trimming took 11 bases from V and 5 from J, leaving 16 bases between them. The germline gives CDR1 SEHNR, CDR2 FQNEAQ (reference sequence). The CDR3 DNA is TGTGCCGCGGAAGCTGGAAGCCACGAGCAGTACTTC. Protein: CAAEAGSHEQYF.

This clonotype was recorded many times. The chain recombines TRBV20-1 with TRBJ1-6, with D maybe TRBD1 (6 bases). The CDR3 has 13 residues. V was shortened by 8 bases and J by 3 bases, with 11 bases between the two germline ends. Per the germline V gene, CDR1 is DFQATT and CDR2 is SNEGSKA (reference sequence). The CDR3 nucleotides read TGCAGTTACAGGGAGGACTATAATTCACCCCTCCACTTT. Its translation is CSYREDYNSPLHF.

Concerning this clonotype itself: Possible read error: a much larger clone is one base away. The V call is TRBV13, the J call TRBJ2-1, with TRBD2 as a possible D gene (6 bases). Looked up from germline, CDR1 is PRHDT and CDR2 is FYEKMQ (reference sequence). Trimming took 5 bases from V and 2 from J, leaving 16 bases between them. CDR3 length: 16 residues. The CDR3 is CASSSELAFTYNEQFF. CDR3 DNA: TGTGCCAGCAGCAGTGAACTAGCCTTTACCTACAATGAGCAGTTCTTC.

Only a few counts were recorded for this clonotype. The CDR3 loop reads CASSRDLHFTGELFF. The CDR3 nucleotides read TGTGCCAGCAGCCGGGACTTACACTTCACCGGGGAGCTGTTTTTT. The V call is TRBV11-1, the J call TRBJ2-2; D possibly corresponds to TRBD2 (6 bases). The germline V and J ends were trimmed by 5 bases and 4 bases, with 14 bases remaining between them. The CDR3 has 15 residues. Germline CDR1 is SGHAT and CDR2 is FQDESV (reference sequence). Full variable domain (remainder filled in from reference TRBV11-1 and TRBJ2-2): EAEVAQSPRYKITEKSQAVAFWCDPISGHATLYWYRQILGQGPELLVQFQDESVVDDSQLPKDRFSAERLKGVDSTLKIQPAELGDSAMYLCASSRDLHFTGELFFGEGSRLTVL.

The sample holds a few counts of this clonotype. The chain combines TRBV7-3 with TRBJ1-6; 10 bases agree with TRBD1. V shed 5 bases, J shed 7 bases, and the junction held 2 bases outside the gene matches. Germline CDR1 reads SGHTA; CDR2 reads FQGTGA. This CDR3 comprises 14 residues. The CDR3, as DNA: TGTGCCAGCAGCCGGGACAGGGGAAATTCACCCCTCCACTTT. Amino acids: CASSRDRGNSPLHF. Full variable domain (missing parts from reference TRBV7-3 and TRBJ1-6): GAGVSQTPSNKVTEKGKYVELRCDPISGHTALYWYRQSLGQGPEFLIYFQGTGAADDSGLPNDRFFAVRPEGSVSTLKIQRTERGDSAVYLCASSRDRGNSPLHFGNGTRLTVT.

This clonotype was picked up a small number of times. The chain carries TRBV6-2 or TRBV6-3 and TRBJ2-4; 7 bases fit TRBD1. The CDR3 has 20 residues. Unmatched junction bases numbered 22, after V lost 8 bases and J lost 0 bases. Per the germline V gene, CDR1 is MNHEY and CDR2 is SVGEGT. The CDR3 loop is CASQNTLTGSDRLAKNIQYF. CDR3 in DNA: TGTGCCAGCCAAAACACCCTGACAGGGAGTGATCGACTAGCCAAAAACATTCAGTACTTC.

This chain uses TRBV27 with TRBJ2-1; maybe TRBD2 (6 bases). CDR1 and CDR2 from the germline V gene are MNHEY and SMNVEV (reference sequence). The CDR3 totals 17 residues. With 3 bases removed from V and 4 bases from J, the gap between germline ends came to 19 bases. CDR3 DNA sequence: TGTGCCAGCAGTTTCCTCACCGTAGCGGAAACGTACAATGAGCAGTTCTTC. Its protein product is CASSFLTVAETYNEQFF.

Comments on this clonotype: This could be a read error, since a much larger clone is one nucleotide away. The V and J genes are TRBV9 and TRBJ2-2; D might be TRBD2 (6 bases). Germline V gene sequence: CDR1 SGDLS, CDR2 YYNGEE. The CDR3 loop spans 18 amino acids. The CDR3 here is CASSVRSLVGGEKFELSF. DNA for the CDR3: TGTGCCAGCAGCGTAAGATCCCTGGTCGGGGGAGAAAAGTTCGAGCTGTCTTTT.

There are many counts of this clonotype. The chain joins TRBV20-1 to TRBJ2-7, with TRBD2 matching 14 bases. Germline loops: CDR1 DFQATT, CDR2 SNEGSKA (reference sequence). V lost 4 bases, J lost 6 bases, and 2 bases stayed unmatched. The CDR3 runs to 13 residues. This chain's CDR3 is CSAKGLAGVEQYF. The CDR3 nucleotides are TGCAGTGCTAAGGGACTAGCGGGAGTCGAGCAGTACTTC.

J is TRBJ2-3 and V is TRBV12-3 or TRBV12-4, with 8 bases that match TRBD2. The CDR3 spans 17 residues. The trim removed 6 bases at V and 5 bases at J, leaving 16 bases unmatched. The CDR3 nucleotides read TGTGCCAGCAGCCCAAAACTAGCGGAGCCCCGTCGAGATACGCAGTATTTT. This encodes CASSPKLAEPRRDTQYF.

The table lists this clonotype with many counts. This rearrangement joins TRBV4-1 to TRBJ1-1, with D perhaps matching TRBD1 (6 bases). Germline V gene lookup returns CDR1 MGHRA and CDR2 YSYEKL. The V and J ends lost 8 bases and 1 base respectively, with 14 bases between them. There are 14 residues in the CDR3. CDR3 residues: CASRGTLKNTEAFF. The CDR3 DNA reads TGCGCCAGCCGTGGGACACTCAAGAACACTGAAGCTTTCTTT.

This clonotype has at least ten counts. The chain joins TRBV9 to TRBJ2-1; D perhaps matches TRBD2 (5 bases). The germline gives CDR1 SGDLS, CDR2 YYNGEE. The V end lost 7 bases, the J end lost 1 base, and 6 bases lay between the germline ends. The CDR3 is made up of 12 amino acids. This chain's CDR3 is CASGGSYNEQFF. Written as DNA, the CDR3 is TGTGCCAGCGGAGGTTCCTACAATGAGCAGTTCTTC.

The genes are TRBV27 and TRBJ2-7; 9 bases are shared with TRBD2. Germline V gene data show CDR1 as MNHEY and CDR2 as SMNVEV (reference sequence). The CDR3 runs 16 residues. V was pared by 4 bases and J by 3 bases, with 10 bases of the junction left unmatched. CDR3 bases: TGTGCCAGCAGTTCTAGGACTAGCGCGTACTACTACGAGCAGTACTTC. This codes for CASSSRTSAYYYEQYF.

Only a few counts were recorded for this clonotype. The DNA of the CDR3 is TGTGCCAGCAGCCCCCCGCTAGCGGGAGGTTACACCGGGGAGCTGTTTTTT. Translation: CASSPPLAGGYTGELFF. The gene calls are TRBV7-9 and TRBJ2-2, with 11 positions matching TRBD2. CDR3 size: 17 residues. Trimming removed 5 bases from V and 3 bases from J; junction bases left unmatched: 8. Germline V gives CDR1 SEHNR, CDR2 FQNEAQ (reference sequence).